The text below deals with one T cell receptor beta chain. The CDR3 has 11 amino acids. Per germline, CDR1 MNHEY and CDR2 SMNVEV (reference sequence). The study ran its PCR with 60 Vbeta and 13 Jbeta primers. This table comes from immunoSEQ multiplex PCR, and its TCRdb copy is limited to in-frame clones, with some not included. This table has approximately 110,000 clones, approximately 80% appearing once. These data belong to a study of cytomegalovirus exposure and HLA in healthy donors. The V gene is TRBV27, the J gene TRBJ2-5; the D is unclear. The J call may be in error: the DNA end matches TRBJ2-7 better. Material for sequencing was PBMCs. This sequence originates from a human donor in good health. CDR3 residues: CASSLLGEQYF. CDR3 sequence (DNA): TGTGCCAGCAGTCTACTGGGCGAGCAGTACTTC.